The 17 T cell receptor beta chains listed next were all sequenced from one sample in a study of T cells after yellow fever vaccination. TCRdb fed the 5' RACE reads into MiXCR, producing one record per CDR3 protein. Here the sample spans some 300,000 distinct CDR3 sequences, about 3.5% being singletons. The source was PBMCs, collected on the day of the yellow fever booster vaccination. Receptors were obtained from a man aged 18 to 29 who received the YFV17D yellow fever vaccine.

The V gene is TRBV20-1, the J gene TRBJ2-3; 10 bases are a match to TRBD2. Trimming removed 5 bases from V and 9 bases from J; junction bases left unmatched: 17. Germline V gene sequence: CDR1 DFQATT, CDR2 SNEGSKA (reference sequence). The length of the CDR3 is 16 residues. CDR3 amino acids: CSAFRDLAGATSTQYF. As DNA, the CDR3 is TGCAGTGCTTTCCGAGATCTAGCGGGGGCCACCAGCACGCAGTATTTT.

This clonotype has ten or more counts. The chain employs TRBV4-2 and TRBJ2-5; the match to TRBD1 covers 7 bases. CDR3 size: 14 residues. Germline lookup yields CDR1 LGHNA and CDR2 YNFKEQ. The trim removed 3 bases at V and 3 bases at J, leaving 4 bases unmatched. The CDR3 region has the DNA TGTGCCAGCAGCCACGTCGACAGGGAAGAGACCCAGTACTTC. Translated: CASSHVDREETQYF.

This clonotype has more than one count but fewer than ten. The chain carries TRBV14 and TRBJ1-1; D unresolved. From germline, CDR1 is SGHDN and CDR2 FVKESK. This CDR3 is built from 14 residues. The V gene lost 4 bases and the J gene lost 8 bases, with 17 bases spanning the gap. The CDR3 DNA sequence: TGTGCCAGCAGCCGCTTCGGGCGCAGGCCCGAAGCTTTCTTT. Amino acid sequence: CASSRFGRRPEAFF.

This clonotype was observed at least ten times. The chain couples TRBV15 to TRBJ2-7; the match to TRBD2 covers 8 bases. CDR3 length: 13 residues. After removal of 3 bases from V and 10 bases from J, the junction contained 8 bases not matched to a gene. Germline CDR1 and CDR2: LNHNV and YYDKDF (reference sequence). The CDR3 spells CATSSVIAGTQYV. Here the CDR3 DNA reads TGTGCCACCAGCAGCGTGATAGCGGGGACCCAGTACGTC.

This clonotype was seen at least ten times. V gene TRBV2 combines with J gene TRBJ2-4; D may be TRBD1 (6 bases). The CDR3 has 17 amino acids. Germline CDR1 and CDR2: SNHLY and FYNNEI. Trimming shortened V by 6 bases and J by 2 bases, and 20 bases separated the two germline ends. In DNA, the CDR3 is TGTGCCAGCAGAGAAACTCAGGGACAAGAACCCAAAAACATTCAGTACTTC. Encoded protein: CASRETQGQEPKNIQYF.

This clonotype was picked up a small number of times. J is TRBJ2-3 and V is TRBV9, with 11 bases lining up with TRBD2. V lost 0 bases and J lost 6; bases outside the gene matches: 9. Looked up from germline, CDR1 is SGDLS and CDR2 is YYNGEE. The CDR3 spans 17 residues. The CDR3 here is CASSVGVSGGVADTQYF. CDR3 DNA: TGTGCCAGCAGCGTAGGGGTTAGCGGGGGGGTAGCGGATACGCAGTATTTT.

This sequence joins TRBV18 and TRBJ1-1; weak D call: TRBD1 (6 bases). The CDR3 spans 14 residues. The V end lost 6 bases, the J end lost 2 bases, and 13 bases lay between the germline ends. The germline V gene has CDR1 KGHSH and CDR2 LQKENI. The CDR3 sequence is CASSWTAKNTEAFF. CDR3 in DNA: TGTGCCAGCTCCTGGACAGCCAAAAACACTGAAGCTTTCTTT. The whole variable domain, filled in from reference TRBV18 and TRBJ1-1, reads NAGVMQNPRHLVRRRGQEARLRCSPMKGHSHVYWYRQLPEEGLKFMVYLQKENIIDESGMPKERFSAEFPKEGPSILRIQQVVRGDSAAYFCASSWTAKNTEAFFGQGTRLTVV.

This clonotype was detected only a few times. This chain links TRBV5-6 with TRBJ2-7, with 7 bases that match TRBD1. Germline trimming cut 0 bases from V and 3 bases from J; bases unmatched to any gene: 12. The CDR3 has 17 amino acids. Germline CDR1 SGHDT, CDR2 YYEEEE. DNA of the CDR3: TGTGCCAGCAGCTTGGTCCGACAGGGCGCTGCTGACTACGAGCAGTACGTC. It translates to CASSLVRQGAADYEQYV.

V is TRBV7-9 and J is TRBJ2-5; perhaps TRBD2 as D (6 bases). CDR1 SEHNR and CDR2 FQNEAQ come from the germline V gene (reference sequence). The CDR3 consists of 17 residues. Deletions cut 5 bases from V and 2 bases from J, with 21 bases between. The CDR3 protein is CASSPVRGRRGQETQYF. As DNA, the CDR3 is TGTGCCAGCAGCCCAGTACGGGGTCGACGGGGGCAAGAGACCCAGTACTTC.

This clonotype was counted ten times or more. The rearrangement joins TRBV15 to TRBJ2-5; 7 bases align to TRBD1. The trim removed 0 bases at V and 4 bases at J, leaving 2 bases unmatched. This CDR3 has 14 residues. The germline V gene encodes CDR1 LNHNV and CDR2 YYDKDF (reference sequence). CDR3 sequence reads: CATSREGGRETQYF. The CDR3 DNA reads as TGTGCCACCAGCAGAGAAGGGGGCCGAGAGACCCAGTACTTC. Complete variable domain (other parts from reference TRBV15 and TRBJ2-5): DAMVIQNPRYQVTQFGKPVTLSCSQTLNHNVMYWYQQKSSQAPKLLFHYYDKDFNNEADTPDNFQSRRPNTSFCFLDIRSPGLGDTAMYLCATSREGGRETQYFGPGTRLLVL.

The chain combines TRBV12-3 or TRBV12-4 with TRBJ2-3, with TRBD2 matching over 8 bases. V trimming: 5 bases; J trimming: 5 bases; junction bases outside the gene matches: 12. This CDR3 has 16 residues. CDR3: CASSPPGLASRDTQYF. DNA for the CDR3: TGTGCCAGCAGTCCTCCTGGACTAGCCAGTAGAGATACGCAGTATTTT.

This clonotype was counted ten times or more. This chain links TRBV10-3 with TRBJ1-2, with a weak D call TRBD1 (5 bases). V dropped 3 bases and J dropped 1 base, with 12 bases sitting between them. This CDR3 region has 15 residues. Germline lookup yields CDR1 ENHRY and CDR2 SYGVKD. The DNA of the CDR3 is TGTGCCATCAGTGATCCGGGACGGGATAACTATGGCTACACCTTC. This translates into CAISDPGRDNYGYTF.

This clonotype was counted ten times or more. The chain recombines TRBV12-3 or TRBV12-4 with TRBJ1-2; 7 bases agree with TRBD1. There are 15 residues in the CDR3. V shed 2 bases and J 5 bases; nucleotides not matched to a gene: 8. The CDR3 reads CASSLSRGEVYGYTF. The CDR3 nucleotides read TGTGCCAGCAGTTTAAGCAGGGGGGAAGTGTATGGCTACACCTTC.

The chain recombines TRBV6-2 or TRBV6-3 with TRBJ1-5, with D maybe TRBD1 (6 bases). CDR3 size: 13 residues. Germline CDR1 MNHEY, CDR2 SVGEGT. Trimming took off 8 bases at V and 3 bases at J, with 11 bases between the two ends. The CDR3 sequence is CASDRDNNQPQHF. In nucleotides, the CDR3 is TGTGCCAGCGACCGGGACAACAATCAGCCCCAGCATTTT.

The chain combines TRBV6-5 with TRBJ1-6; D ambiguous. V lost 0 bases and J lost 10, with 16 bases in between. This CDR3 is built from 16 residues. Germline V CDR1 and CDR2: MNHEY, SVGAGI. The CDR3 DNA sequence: TGTGCCAGCAGTTACTCGCCCCGAGGGTGGTCCTCACCCCTCCACTTT. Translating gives CASSYSPRGWSSPLHF.

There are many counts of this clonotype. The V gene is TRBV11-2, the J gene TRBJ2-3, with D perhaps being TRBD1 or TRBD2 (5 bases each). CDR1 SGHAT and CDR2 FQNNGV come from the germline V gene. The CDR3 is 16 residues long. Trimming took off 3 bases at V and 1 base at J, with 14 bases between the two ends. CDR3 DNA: TGTGCCAGCAGCTTCCCGGGACGTATGCGCACAGATACGCAGTATTTT. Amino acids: CASSFPGRMRTDTQYF.

CDR3 residues: CASSLTGGRPYEQYV. Written as DNA, the CDR3 is TGTGCCAGCAGCTTGACAGGGGGGCGACCCTACGAGCAGTACGTC. The gene calls are TRBV5-5 and TRBJ2-7, with 8 bases fitting TRBD1. This CDR3 is built from 15 residues. The junction had 5 bases not matched to a gene; V was cut back by 1 base and J by 2 bases. Per the germline V gene, CDR1 is SGHKS and CDR2 is YYEKEE (reference sequence).